This T cell receptor beta chain was documented in a study of blood T cells in healthy people across ages. A second PCR of about 6 to 12 cycles used a sample-barcoded 5' primer and a J-beta primer mix. TCRdb processed the 5' RACE reads anew with MiXCR; each CDR3 protein has one entry. The repertoire holds 2 million or so distinct CDR3 sequences, with roughly 49% as singletons. The CDR3 contains 15 residues. CDR1 is LNHNV and CDR2 is YYDKDF in the germline V gene (reference sequence). Deletions cut 4 bases from V and 0 bases from J, with 12 bases between. The TCR sequence derives from a middle-aged woman in good health. Sequencing input: blood. The V and J genes are TRBV15 and TRBJ1-1; the D is unclear. The CDR3 spells CATSKVAVLNTEAFF. As DNA, the CDR3 is TGTGCCACCAGCAAAGTTGCAGTTTTGAACACTGAAGCTTTCTTT. The whole variable domain, remainder taken from reference TRBV15 and TRBJ1-1, is DAMVIQNPRYQVTQFGKPVTLSCSQTLNHNVMYWYQQKSSQAPKLLFHYYDKDFNNEADTPDNFQSRRPNTSFCFLDIRSPGLGDTAMYLCATSKVAVLNTEAFFGQGTRLTVV.